The T cell receptor beta chain described here comes from a study of PD-1 blockade in classical Hodgkin lymphoma. Libraries were prepared by immunoSEQ multiplex PCR; TCRdb keeps only in-frame clonotypes and omits some of them. The repertoire has nearly 50,000 clones, around 74% of them found once; the top ten carry more than 10%. Regarding time point: cycle 4 day 1 (C4D1), after six to seven weeks of nivolumab. Relapse after autologous stem cell transplantation occurred in every patient, and brentuximab vedotin exposure varied. The specimen was peripheral blood mononuclear cells (PBMCs), collected before the fourth cycle of nivolumab. The origin of this receptor is a human donor with classical Hodgkin lymphoma.

CDR3 bases: TGTGCCAGCAGCCCGCTCAGGGGCTACAATGAGCAGTTCTTC. This codes for CASSPLRGYNEQFF. The V and J genes are TRBV28 and TRBJ2-1, with D possibly being TRBD1 (6 bases). V lost 6 bases and J 3 bases, leaving 12 bases between the germline ends. The CDR3 has 14 amino acids. The germline V gene has CDR1 MDHEN and CDR2 SYDVKM.